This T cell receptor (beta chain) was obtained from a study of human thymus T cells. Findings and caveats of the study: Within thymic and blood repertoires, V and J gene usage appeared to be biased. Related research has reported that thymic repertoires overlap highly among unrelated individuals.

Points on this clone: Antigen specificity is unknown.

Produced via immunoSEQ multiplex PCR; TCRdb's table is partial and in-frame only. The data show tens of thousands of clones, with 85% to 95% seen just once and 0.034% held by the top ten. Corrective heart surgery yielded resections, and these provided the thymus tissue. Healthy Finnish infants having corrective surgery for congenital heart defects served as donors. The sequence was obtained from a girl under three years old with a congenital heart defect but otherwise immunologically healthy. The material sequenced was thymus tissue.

The CDR3 sequence is CASSMLSTGTGTDEQYF. The CDR3 DNA is TGTGCCAGTAGTATGCTCTCCACCGGGACAGGGACCGACGAGCAGTACTTC. The chain uses TRBV19 and TRBJ2-7, with 9 positions matching TRBD1. Germline V gene sequence: CDR1 LNHDA, CDR2 SQIVND (reference sequence). V gave up 3 bases and J gave up 5 bases; unmatched junction bases: 14. The CDR3 has 17 amino acids.